These T cell receptor beta chains were read from a single sample in a study of blood T cell repertoires in COVID-19. Method: immunoSEQ multiplex PCR; TCRdb's copy keeps in-frame clones and lacks some. The repertoire holds roughly 70,000 clones, with about 86% as singletons. The sample was peripheral blood. Receptors were obtained from an elderly man with COVID-19, enrolled during active disease. CDR3s include the opening cysteine and the closing phenylalanine or tryptophan. The D gene is left open where the match is weak. Size values are once, few and many counts, or a class for expanded clones, and some rows have none.

j_call clone_size v_call d_call cdr3_nt cdr3_aa
TRBJ1-2 . TRBV4-3 . TGCGCCAGCAGCCAAGATTTCGGGGTGGATGGCTACACCTTC CASSQDFGVDGYTF
TRBJ2-2 . TRBV9 TRBD1 TGTGCCAGCAGCGTAGTATCGGGGACAGGGAATGGGGAGCTGTTTTTT CASSVVSGTGNGELFF
TRBJ1-4 few TRBV2 TRBD1 TGTGCCAGCAGTGTGGGGCAGGGGGCGCGGGAAAAACTGTTTTTT CASSVGQGAREKLFF
TRBJ1-3 . TRBV28 . TGTGCCAGCACGGATGGCAGGGCTGGCGGAAACACCATATATTTT CASTDGRAGGNTIYF
TRBJ2-3 . TRBV11-3 . TGTGCCAGCAGCTTAGCGCGCAGCACAGATACGCAGTATTTT CASSLARSTDTQYF
TRBJ2-1 few TRBV14 . TGTGCCAGCAGCCAAGACCTATACAATGAGCAGTTCTTC CASSQDLYNEQFF
TRBJ1-1 once TRBV2 TRBD1 TGTGCCAGCAGTGGGGGCAGGGGGCGGTGGAACACTGAAGCTTTCTTT CASSGGRGRWNTEAFF
TRBJ2-7 . TRBV9 TRBD2 TGTGCCAGCAGCGTTACTAGCGGTTCCTACGAGCAGTACTTC CASSVTSGSYEQYF
TRBJ2-3 . TRBV3-1/TRBV3-2 . TGTGCCAGCAGCTTCTTTAGAGGGATGGATACGCAGTATTTT CASSFFRGMDTQYF
TRBJ1-2 . TRBV11-2 . TGTGCCAGCAGCCCGGACAAGAACTATGGCTACACCTTC CASSPDKNYGYTF
TRBJ1-2 . TRBV5-4 . TGTGCCAGCTGCCCCGGGGGACGAGATACCGGAGGTGGCTACACCTTC CASCPGGRDTGGGYTF
TRBJ2-7 . TRBV5-4 . TGTGCCAGCAGCTCTCGAGCAAGCGGTTCCTACGAGCAGTACTTC CASSSRASGSYEQYF
TRBJ1-6 . TRBV6-1 TRBD1 TGTGCCAGCAGCAGGGGGCGGGATTCACCCCTCCACTTT CASSRGRDSPLHF
TRBJ1-1 . TRBV4-1 . TGCGCCAGCAGCCACAACCCAAGGCGGGGCAGTTCAATATTGAACACTGAAGCTTTCTTT CASSHNPRRGSSILNTEAFF
TRBJ1-2 . TRBV4-2 . TGTGCCAGCAGCCAAGATCGAAAAGGGGATGGCTACACCTTC CASSQDRKGDGYTF
TRBJ2-1 . TRBV3-1/TRBV3-2 . TGTGCCAGCAGCCCCTACAGGGTCCAGAATATGCAGTTCTTC CASSPYRVQNMQFF
TRBJ1-1 . TRBV5-1 . TGCGCCAGCAGCTCATCGGACAGAATTAACACTGAAGCTTTCTTT CASSSSDRINTEAFF
TRBJ2-7 . TRBV3-1/TRBV3-2 . TGTGCCAGCAGCCAAGGAGCCAGGGGCCCTTCTCAGAACTTC CASSQGARGPSQNF
TRBJ1-2 . TRBV7-9 . TGTGCCAGCAGCCCCGTGGAGGACGCTTATGGCTACACCTTC CASSPVEDAYGYTF
TRBJ1-4 . TRBV11-3 TRBD1 TGTGCCAGCAGCTTACCCACTACAGGGGGACGTAATGAAAAACTGTTTTTT CASSLPTTGGRNEKLFF
TRBJ2-7 . TRBV15 TRBD2 TGTGCCACCAGCGCCCGGGGGGGAGGGACCTACGAGCAGTACTTC CATSARGGGTYEQYF
TRBJ2-3 few TRBV6-5 . TGTGCCAGGGTCCCAGGGGATACGCAGTATTTT CARVPGDTQYF
TRBJ1-2 . TRBV6-5 . TGTGCTAGCACCCTAAATGGGGGGGGCTATGGCTACACCTTC CASTLNGGGYGYTF
TRBJ1-5 . TRBV15 . TGTGCCACCAGCACAGGGGTAAAGAGTCAGCCCCAGCATTTT CATSTGVKSQPQHF
TRBJ1-2 . TRBV12-3/TRBV12-4 . TGTGCCAGCAGCCAAGACAGAAACTATGGCTACACCTTC CASSQDRNYGYTF
TRBJ2-7 . TRBV5-6 . TGTGCCAGCAGCCGTTACTCTAGACAGCGAACCTACGAGCAGTACTTC CASSRYSRQRTYEQYF
TRBJ1-5 . TRBV28 TRBD1 TGTGCCAGCAGTTGGGACAGTTTGAGGGGAAATCAGCCCCAGCATTTT CASSWDSLRGNQPQHF
TRBJ1-2 . TRBV7-9 . TGTGCCAGCAGCCGGGGGGCAGGGAAGGTATCTAACTATGGCTACACCTTC CASSRGAGKVSNYGYTF
TRBJ1-2 . TRBV15 TRBD1 TGTGCCACCAGCAGTGACACAGGGGGCTATGGCTACACCTTC CATSSDTGGYGYTF
TRBJ1-2 few TRBV6-5 TRBD1 TGTGCCAGCAGCGCAACGTCGGGACAGTCGGTCCACACCTTC CASSATSGQSVHTF
TRBJ2-2 . TRBV28 . TGTGCCAGCAGTTTGTATTCAGGGGTCGGGGAGCTGTTTTTT CASSLYSGVGELFF